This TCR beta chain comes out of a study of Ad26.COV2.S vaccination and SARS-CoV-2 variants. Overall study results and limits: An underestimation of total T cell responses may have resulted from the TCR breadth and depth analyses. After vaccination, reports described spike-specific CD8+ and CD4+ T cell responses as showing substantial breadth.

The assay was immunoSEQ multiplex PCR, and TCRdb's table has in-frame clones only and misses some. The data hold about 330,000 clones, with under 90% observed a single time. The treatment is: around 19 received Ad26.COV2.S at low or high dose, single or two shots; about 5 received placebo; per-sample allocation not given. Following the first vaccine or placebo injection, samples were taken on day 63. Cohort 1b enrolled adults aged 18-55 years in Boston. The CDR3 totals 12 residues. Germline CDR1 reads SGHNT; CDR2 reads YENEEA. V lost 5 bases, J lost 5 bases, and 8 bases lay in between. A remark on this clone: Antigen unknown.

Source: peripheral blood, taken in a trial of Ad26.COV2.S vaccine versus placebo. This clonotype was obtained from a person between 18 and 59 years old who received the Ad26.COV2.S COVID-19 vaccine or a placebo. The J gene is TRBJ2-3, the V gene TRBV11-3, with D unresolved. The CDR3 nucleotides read TGTGCCAGCAGCCCCAATTTAGATACGCAGTATTTT. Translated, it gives CASSPNLDTQYF. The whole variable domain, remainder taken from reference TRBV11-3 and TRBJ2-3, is EAGVVQSPRYKIIEKKQPVAFWCNPISGHNTLYWYLQNLGQGPELLIRYENEEAVDDSQLPKDRFSAERLKGVDSTLKIQPAELGDSAVYLCASSPNLDTQYFGPGTRLTVL.